This passage covers 26 T cell receptor beta chains from one sample sequenced in a study of T cell responses to AZD1222 COVID-19 vaccine. The data were produced by immunoSEQ multiplex PCR, yet TCRdb's version contains in-frame clones alone and is incomplete. The sample holds over 100,000 clones, 80% to 90% seen once. The specimen comprised peripheral blood, sampled on day 0 of AZD1222 vaccination. These receptors came from an adult in good health.

This clone appeared a few times. This chain links TRBV19 with TRBJ2-6; D not certain. V was trimmed by 8 bases and J by 0 bases, leaving 11 bases between them. Looked up from germline, CDR1 is LNHDA and CDR2 is SQIVND (reference sequence). This CDR3 is built from 15 residues. The CDR3 DNA reads TGTGCCAGTCTCTTAGTCAGCTCTGGGGCCAACGTCCTGACTTTC. As protein: CASLLVSSGANVLTF.

The rearrangement joins TRBV29-1 to TRBJ2-3; D possibly uses TRBD1 or TRBD2 (5 bases each). The CDR3 is made up of 12 amino acids. Looked up from germline, CDR1 is SQVTM and CDR2 is ANQGSEA. V was clipped by 4 bases and J by 5 bases, with 10 bases between them. The CDR3 region is CSVGEGRDTQYF. As DNA, the CDR3 is TGCAGCGTTGGAGAGGGGAGAGATACGCAGTATTTT.

This chain uses TRBV24-1 with TRBJ2-1, with D tentatively TRBD1 (5 bases). V shed 3 bases and J shed 7 bases, with 9 bases lying between them. CDR1 and CDR2 (germline): KGHDR, SFDVKD. This CDR3 region has 13 residues. The chain's CDR3 is CATSDGARNEQFF. Written as DNA, the CDR3 is TGTGCCACCAGTGATGGGGCGAGGAATGAGCAGTTCTTC.

This chain connects TRBV4-3 to TRBJ2-6, with D perhaps TRBD1 or TRBD2 (5 bases each). CDR1 is LGHNA and CDR2 is YSLEER in the germline V gene. This CDR3 contains 19 residues. V was shortened by 1 base and J by 1 base, with 17 bases between the two germline ends. DNA for the CDR3: TGCGCCAGCAGCCAAGTTCAGAGGGGTCCTGAATCTGGGGCCAACGTCCTGACTTTC. This sequence encodes CASSQVQRGPESGANVLTF.

The chain recombines TRBV28 with TRBJ1-6; 7 bases are shared with TRBD1. The CDR3 contains 14 residues. The V gene's germline CDR1 is MDHEN and CDR2 SYDVKM. J gave up 5 bases and V 7 bases, and 5 bases lay outside the gene matches. In DNA form, the CDR3 reads TGTGCCAGCATGCGGGACAGAAATAATTCACCCCTCCACTTT. This translates into CASMRDRNNSPLHF. Complete variable domain (other parts from reference TRBV28 and TRBJ1-6): DVKVTQSSRYLVKRTGEKVFLECVQDMDHENMFWYRQDPGLGLRLIYFSYDVKMKEKGDIPEGYSVSREKKERFSLILESASTNQTSMYLCASMRDRNNSPLHFGNGTRLTVT.

This clone was recorded only once. The J gene is TRBJ2-1, the V gene TRBV11-3, with D possibly matching TRBD2 (6 bases). Germline loops: CDR1 SGHNT, CDR2 YENEEA. This CDR3 is 15 amino acids long. V lost 5 bases to trimming and J lost 5 bases, with 16 bases between them. The CDR3 DNA sequence: TGTGCCAGCAGCCAAACTAGCACTAAGAACAATGAGCAGTTCTTC. This gives the protein CASSQTSTKNNEQFF.

V and J are TRBV7-2 and TRBJ2-2; no clear D gene. The germline V gene encodes CDR1 SGHTA and CDR2 FQGNSA. V shed 2 bases and J shed 1 base, with 8 bases lying between them. The CDR3 runs to 15 residues. CDR3 in DNA: TGTGCCAGCAGCTTAAATACTATGAACACCGGGGAGCTGTTTTTT. Translation: CASSLNTMNTGELFF.

The table lists this clone with a count of one. The rearrangement uses TRBV7-3 and TRBJ2-2; D ambiguous. Between the trimmed V and J ends, which lost 1 base and 8 bases, there was a span of 11 bases. This CDR3 is built from 14 residues. Germline CDR1 is SGHTA and CDR2 is FQGTGA. The CDR3 here is CASSLRQNLGELFF. CDR3 nucleotide sequence: TGTGCCAGCAGCTTAAGGCAGAACTTGGGGGAGCTGTTTTTT.

This clone was counted only a few times. The chain couples TRBV4-3 to TRBJ1-4; tentatively, D is TRBD1 (5 bases). The CDR3 runs 18 residues. Trimming cost V 3 bases and J 3 bases, with 20 bases left between them. Per the germline V gene, CDR1 is LGHNA and CDR2 is YSLEER. In DNA form, the CDR3 reads TGCGCCAGCAGCCAGGTTACCCGAATCTGGGGGGCTAATGAAAAACTGTTTTTT. It encodes CASSQVTRIWGANEKLFF.

The J gene is TRBJ2-5, the V gene TRBV28; no clear D. Trimming left V 5 bases short and J 7 bases short, with 8 bases between. The germline V gene encodes CDR1 MDHEN and CDR2 SYDVKM. The CDR3 contains 11 residues. The chain's CDR3 is CASSVQLTQYF. The CDR3 region has the DNA TGTGCCAGCAGTGTACAGCTGACCCAGTACTTC.

The rearrangement joins TRBV13 to TRBJ1-2; 7 nucleotides agree with TRBD1. The germline V gene has CDR1 PRHDT and CDR2 FYEKMQ (reference sequence). The CDR3 is made up of 15 amino acids. J gave up 4 bases and V 0 bases, and 5 bases lay outside the gene matches. The CDR3 DNA follows: TGTGCCAGCAGCTTAGGGGAGACAGGGCCCTATGGCTACACCTTC. This gives the protein CASSLGETGPYGYTF.

The CDR3: CATSRGGISNQPQHF. The DNA for the CDR3 is TGTGCCACCAGCAGAGGGGGGATTAGCAATCAGCCCCAGCATTTT. The chain carries TRBV15 and TRBJ1-5; maybe TRBD1 (5 bases). Germline V gene lookup returns CDR1 LNHNV and CDR2 YYDKDF (reference sequence). The V end lost 1 base, the J end lost 0 bases, and 7 bases lay between the germline ends. The CDR3 is 15 residues long.

V and J are TRBV5-1 and TRBJ2-7, with D possibly being TRBD2 (5 bases). Germline V gene lookup returns CDR1 SGHRS and CDR2 YFSETQ. V lost 0 bases and J lost 3, with 10 bases in between. The CDR3 covers 14 residues. The CDR3 protein is CASSLANGGYEQYF. The CDR3 DNA sequence: TGCGCCAGCAGCTTGGCCAACGGAGGCTACGAGCAGTACTTC. The full variable domain, completed using reference TRBV5-1 and TRBJ2-7, is KAGVTQTPRYLIKTRGQQVTLSCSPISGHRSVSWYQQTPGQGLQFLFEYFSETQRNKGNFPGRFSGRQFSNSRSEMNVSTLELGDSALYLCASSLANGGYEQYFGPGTRLTVT.

The chain has TRBV28 and TRBJ1-2, with TRBD1 identical over 7 bases. Trimming removed 7 bases from V and 6 bases from J; junction bases left unmatched: 8. Looked up from germline, CDR1 is MDHEN and CDR2 is SYDVKM. This CDR3 has 13 amino acids. The CDR3 sequence: CASTGGGGNGYTF. The DNA of the CDR3 is TGTGCCAGCACGGGGGGAGGGGGCAATGGCTACACCTTC.

The sample holds one count of this clone. The rearrangement joins TRBV7-9 to TRBJ1-2; perhaps TRBD1 as D (5 bases). The V and J ends lost 5 bases and 5 bases respectively, with 15 bases between them. This CDR3 spans 14 amino acids. Germline CDR1 SEHNR, CDR2 FQNEAQ (reference sequence). CDR3: CASSRLGGEYGYTF. CDR3 coding DNA: TGTGCCAGCAGCCGCCTCGGGGGGGAGTATGGCTACACCTTC.

The rearrangement uses TRBV7-8 and TRBJ2-5, with TRBD1 matching 10 bases. This CDR3 comprises 13 residues. V lost 6 bases, J lost 10 bases, and 8 bases stayed unmatched. The V gene's germline CDR1 is SGHVS and CDR2 FQNEAQ. CDR3 region: CASSRGQGYDQYF. CDR3 nucleotide sequence: TGTGCCAGCAGTCGGGGACAGGGGTACGACCAGTACTTC. Full variable domain (rest looked up from reference TRBV7-8 and TRBJ2-5): GAGVSQSPRYKVAKRGQDVALRCDPISGHVSLFWYQQALGQGPEFLTYFQNEAQLDKSGLPSDRFFAERPEGSVSTLKIQRTQQEDSAVYLCASSRGQGYDQYFGPGTRLLVL.

This chain links TRBV7-9 with TRBJ1-6; possibly TRBD1 for D (5 bases). Trimming removed 1 base from V and 7 bases from J, with 11 bases in between. Germline V gives CDR1 SEHNR, CDR2 FQNEAQ (reference sequence). There are 15 residues in the CDR3. CDR3 amino acids: CASSLVLGQNSPLHF. The DNA for the CDR3 is TGTGCCAGCAGCTTAGTCCTAGGACAAAATTCACCCCTCCACTTT. Supplemented by reference TRBV7-9 and TRBJ1-6, the full variable domain reads DTGVSQNPRHKITKRGQNVTFRCDPISEHNRLYWYRQTLGQGPEFLTYFQNEAQLEKSRLLSDRFSAERPKGSFSTLEIQRTEQGDSAMYLCASSLVLGQNSPLHFGNGTRLTVT.

The genes are TRBV7-9 and TRBJ2-1, with 9 bases fitting TRBD1. Looked up from germline, CDR1 is SEHNR and CDR2 is FQNEAQ (reference sequence). The CDR3 spans 15 residues. The ends lost 2 bases at V and 4 bases at J; junction bases unmatched: 3. CDR3 region: CASSLTGQGYNEQFF. The CDR3 nucleotides are TGTGCCAGCAGCTTAACGGGACAGGGATACAATGAGCAGTTCTTC.

The chain uses TRBV12-3 or TRBV12-4 and TRBJ2-5; 9 bases are shared with TRBD1. Trimming at V came to 6 bases and at J to 3 bases, leaving 2 bases not matched to a gene. The CDR3 is made up of 13 amino acids. The CDR3 coding sequence is TGTGCCAGCAGCGGACAGGGGAAAGAGACCCAGTACTTC. Protein: CASSGQGKETQYF.

CDR3 nucleotide sequence: TGTGCCAGCAGTTCCGACAGGCTGAACACTGAAGCTTTCTTT. Translating gives CASSSDRLNTEAFF. The chain carries TRBV6-5 and TRBJ1-1, with D possibly matching TRBD1 (6 bases). Germline lookup yields CDR1 MNHEY and CDR2 SVGAGI. The CDR3 covers 14 residues. V was shortened by 4 bases and J by 0 bases, with 9 bases between the two germline ends.

This chain joins TRBV4-2 and TRBJ2-7; possibly TRBD2 for D (5 bases). Trimming took 1 base from V and 5 from J, leaving 12 bases between them. The CDR3 is made up of 14 amino acids. Germline V gene lookup returns CDR1 LGHNA and CDR2 YNFKEQ. The CDR3: CASSQAARGNEQYF. The CDR3 bases are TGTGCCAGCAGCCAAGCCGCCCGAGGGAACGAGCAGTACTTC.

CDR3 protein: CASSPLLGGAGELFF. The CDR3 DNA reads TGTGCCAGCAGCCCACTACTAGGGGGGGCCGGGGAGCTGTTTTTT. V is TRBV7-2 and J is TRBJ2-2, with D tentatively TRBD2 (7 bases). V dropped 5 bases and J dropped 6 bases, with 16 bases sitting between them. CDR1 and CDR2 from the germline V gene are SGHTA and FQGNSA. This CDR3 has 15 amino acids. The whole variable domain, remainder taken from reference TRBV7-2 and TRBJ2-2, is GAGVSQSPSNKVTEKGKDVELRCDPISGHTALYWYRQSLGQGLEFLIYFQGNSAPDKSGLPSDRFSAERTGGSVSTLTIQRTQQEDSAVYLCASSPLLGGAGELFFGEGSRLTVL.

The gene calls are TRBV19 and TRBJ2-7; D may be TRBD1 (5 bases). The germline V gene encodes CDR1 LNHDA and CDR2 SQIVND (reference sequence). The CDR3 is made up of 13 amino acids. V shed 4 bases and J shed 1 base, with 8 bases lying between them. Here the CDR3 DNA reads TGTGCCAGTAGTAACCAGGGATCCTACGAGCAGTACTTC. It is translated as CASSNQGSYEQYF. Variable domain in full (rest from reference TRBV19 and TRBJ2-7): DGGITQSPKYLFRKEGQNVTLSCEQNLNHDAMYWYRQDPGQGLRLIYYSQIVNDFQKGDIAEGYSVSREKKESFPLTVTSAQKNPTAFYLCASSNQGSYEQYFGPGTRLTVT.

The chain uses TRBV2 and TRBJ1-6; D call uncertain. Germline CDR1 reads SNHLY; CDR2 reads FYNNEI. This CDR3 contains 16 residues. V was shortened by 2 bases and J by 6 bases, with 14 bases between the two germline ends. CDR3 sequence reads: CASSEFFLVTNSPLHF. The DNA for the CDR3 is TGTGCCAGCAGTGAATTCTTTTTGGTGACTAATTCACCCCTCCACTTT. The whole variable domain, remainder taken from reference TRBV2 and TRBJ1-6, is EPEVTQTPSHQVTQMGQEVILRCVPISNHLYFYWYRQILGQKVEFLVSFYNNEISEKSEIFDDQFSVERPDGSNFTLKIRSTKLEDSAMYFCASSEFFLVTNSPLHFGNGTRLTVT.

V and J are TRBV19 and TRBJ1-1; possible D gene TRBD1, 6 bases. From germline, CDR1 is LNHDA and CDR2 SQIVND (reference sequence). The length of the CDR3 is 14 residues. Trimming took 5 bases from V and 7 from J, leaving 17 bases between them. The CDR3 region is CASSSGTRKDEAFF. In DNA form, the CDR3 reads TGTGCCAGTAGTTCCGGGACAAGGAAGGATGAAGCTTTCTTT.

The rearrangement links TRBV28 to TRBJ2-7, with 9 positions matching TRBD2. The junction had 12 bases not matched to a gene; V was cut back by 6 bases and J by 3 bases. Germline CDR1 and CDR2: MDHEN and SYDVKM. The CDR3 is made up of 16 amino acids. The CDR3 protein is CASSPAIAGVGYEQYF. The CDR3 DNA sequence: TGTGCCAGCAGCCCTGCGATAGCGGGAGTAGGCTACGAGCAGTACTTC.